This passage covers 18 T cell receptor beta chains from one sample sequenced in a study of chemoradiotherapy in HPV16-positive cancers. Assay: immunoSEQ multiplex PCR; the TCRdb copy retains only in-frame clones and omits some. The data show approximately 30,000 clones, with about nine tenths seen just once and roughly 4.8% held by the top ten. This specimen was blood, taken from a patient who underwent chemoradiotherapy. The receptors originated from a human donor with HPV-associated anogenital cancer.

V and J are TRBV30 and TRBJ2-3; tentatively, D is TRBD1 or TRBD2 (5 bases each). Germline V gene data show CDR1 as GTSNPN and CDR2 as SVGIG (reference sequence). V was trimmed by 3 bases and J by 2 bases, leaving 18 bases between them. This CDR3 region has 16 residues. In DNA, the CDR3 is TGTGCCTGGAGCCCCGGGGCTGCTCCATTCACAGATACGCAGTATTTT. As protein: CAWSPGAAPFTDTQYF.

The CDR3 loop is CASSLTAYGYTF. The CDR3 nucleotides read TGTGCCAGCAGCCTTACTGCCTATGGCTACACCTTC. This rearrangement joins TRBV7-2 to TRBJ1-2, with D hard to call. The germline V gene encodes CDR1 SGHTA and CDR2 FQGNSA. The CDR3 has 12 amino acids. V was shortened by 5 bases and J by 4 bases, with 8 bases between the two germline ends.

The CDR3 reads CASSFSSGRINTIYF. The DNA for the CDR3 is TGTGCCAGCAGCTTTTCATCCGGGCGGATAAACACCATATATTTT. V gene TRBV7-9 combines with J gene TRBJ1-3; D call uncertain. V was cut by 3 bases and J by 6 bases, with 15 bases left in between. Germline loops: CDR1 SEHNR, CDR2 FQNEAQ (reference sequence). The CDR3 runs to 15 residues.

This chain connects TRBV7-3 to TRBJ2-2; 9 bases are a match to TRBD1. Unmatched junction bases numbered 2, after V lost 0 bases and J lost 0 bases. From germline, CDR1 is SGHTA and CDR2 FQGTGA. CDR3 length: 17 residues. CDR3 region: CASSLTGTGSNTGELFF. CDR3 DNA: TGTGCCAGCAGCTTAACGGGGACAGGGTCGAACACCGGGGAGCTGTTTTTT.

The chain uses TRBV19 and TRBJ1-3; 7 bases are a match to TRBD1. The CDR3 loop spans 17 amino acids. CDR1 and CDR2 from the germline V gene are LNHDA and SQIVND (reference sequence). Trimming cost V 2 bases and J 0 bases; bases outside gene matches: 7. The CDR3: CASSIRGRTSSGNTIYF. DNA of the CDR3: TGTGCCAGTAGTATAAGGGGGCGGACGTCCTCTGGAAACACCATATATTTT.

This rearrangement joins TRBV5-1 to TRBJ1-1, with D unresolved. CDR1 SGHRS and CDR2 YFSETQ come from the germline V gene. The CDR3 is 13 residues long. V lost 1 base to trimming and J lost 4 bases, with 8 bases between them. For the CDR3, the DNA is TGCGCCAGCAGCTTGACAGTGAGCACTGAAGCTTTCTTT. Translated, it gives CASSLTVSTEAFF. The variable domain in full, with the rest retrieved from reference TRBV5-1 and TRBJ1-1, is KAGVTQTPRYLIKTRGQQVTLSCSPISGHRSVSWYQQTPGQGLQFLFEYFSETQRNKGNFPGRFSGRQFSNSRSEMNVSTLELGDSALYLCASSLTVSTEAFFGQGTRLTVV.

V and J are TRBV28 and TRBJ1-5; tentatively, D is TRBD1 (6 bases). CDR3 length equals 15 residues. V was pared by 7 bases and J by 6 bases, with 19 bases between. Germline loops: CDR1 MDHEN, CDR2 SYDVKM. In DNA, the CDR3 is TGTGCCAGCACAGAATCTCTCGGGGGGCTTCAGCCCCAGCATTTT. Its protein product is CASTESLGGLQPQHF.

V is TRBV10-1 and J is TRBJ2-7, with a possible D match to TRBD1 (7 bases). V gave up 6 bases and J gave up 4 bases, with 13 bases separating them. This CDR3 is 13 amino acids long. The germline gives CDR1 WNHNN, CDR2 SYGVQD (reference sequence). This chain's CDR3 is CASRPTGTYEQYF. The CDR3 nucleotides read TGCGCCAGCAGACCGACAGGGACTTACGAGCAGTACTTC.

The V call is TRBV18, the J call TRBJ2-3; no clear D gene. Germline V gene lookup returns CDR1 KGHSH and CDR2 LQKENI. Between the trimmed V and J ends, which lost 0 bases and 1 base, there was a span of 8 bases. The length of the CDR3 is 15 residues. CDR3 in DNA: TGTGCCAGCTCACCACCGTTGGTACGCACAGATACGCAGTATTTT. Translation: CASSPPLVRTDTQYF. Full variable domain (rest looked up from reference TRBV18 and TRBJ2-3): NAGVMQNPRHLVRRRGQEARLRCSPMKGHSHVYWYRQLPEEGLKFMVYLQKENIIDESGMPKERFSAEFPKEGPSILRIQQVVRGDSAAYFCASSPPLVRTDTQYFGPGTRLTVL.

This clone was detected only a few times. The V and J genes are TRBV6-4 and TRBJ2-2; 7 bases agree with TRBD2. Trimming took 4 bases from V and 3 from J; bases not matched to a gene: 2. The germline V gene has CDR1 MRHNA and CDR2 SNTAGT. This CDR3 is built from 14 residues. The CDR3 nucleotides are TGTGCCAGCAGTGTGAGCGGGGACACCGGGGAGCTGTTTTTT. Residues: CASSVSGDTGELFF.

The chain employs TRBV7-2 and TRBJ2-3; TRBD2 matches 12 bases. After removal of 2 bases from V and 8 bases from J, the junction contained 11 bases not matched to a gene. CDR1 and CDR2 (germline): SGHTA, FQGNSA. There are 17 residues in the CDR3. Here the CDR3 reads CASSLSTSGSREGTQYF. As DNA, the CDR3 is TGTGCCAGCAGCTTATCGACTAGCGGGAGTAGGGAAGGTACGCAGTATTTT.

Only one count was recorded for this clone. The chain uses TRBV6-5 and TRBJ2-4; 7 nucleotides agree with TRBD1. Germline lookup yields CDR1 MNHEY and CDR2 SVGAGI. This CDR3 contains 14 residues. Trimming took 2 bases from V and 6 from J; bases not matched to a gene: 4. DNA for the CDR3: TGTGCCAGCAGTTACGAGGGGGCCGGAAACATTCAGTACTTC. It is translated as CASSYEGAGNIQYF.

The V call is TRBV25-1, the J call TRBJ1-1, with 8 bases lining up with TRBD1. In germline, CDR1 is MGHDK, CDR2 SYGVNS. With V trimmed by 3 bases and J by 5 bases, 8 bases remained unmatched. The CDR3 is 15 residues long. In nucleotides, the CDR3 is TGTGCCAGCAGTGATCATCTACAGGGGGGGACTGAAGCTTTCTTT. Translation gives CASSDHLQGGTEAFF.

V gene TRBV11-2 combines with J gene TRBJ2-5; 15 positions agree with TRBD2. Germline assignment: CDR1 SGHAT and CDR2 FQNNGV. J was trimmed by 4 bases and V by 0 bases; bases with no gene match: 6. The CDR3 contains 18 residues. The CDR3 is CASSLDRGTSGGLETQYF. The CDR3 DNA reads as TGTGCCAGCAGCTTAGATCGGGGGACTAGCGGGGGGCTAGAGACCCAGTACTTC.

The rearrangement joins TRBV6-4 to TRBJ2-1; 9 bases line up with TRBD1. J was trimmed by 4 bases and V by 3 bases; bases with no gene match: 10. From germline, CDR1 is MRHNA and CDR2 SNTAGT. CDR3 length: 17 residues. The CDR3 sequence is CASSETPTGTGYNEQFF. The CDR3, as DNA: TGTGCCAGCAGTGAGACCCCCACCGGGACAGGGTACAATGAGCAGTTCTTC.

V usage is TRBV29-1 and J usage is TRBJ2-2; D might be TRBD1 or TRBD2, each matching 5 bases. This CDR3 is 13 amino acids long. Germline CDR1 SQVTM, CDR2 ANQGSEA. V lost 6 bases, J lost 5 bases, and 13 bases lay in between. Here the CDR3 DNA reads TGCAGCGTCGGGGCTACAGGTACCGGGGAGCTGTTTTTT. It specifies CSVGATGTGELFF.

V gene TRBV5-1 combines with J gene TRBJ2-7, with D possibly matching TRBD2 (6 bases). The CDR3 runs to 15 residues. V lost 0 bases and J lost 3, with 13 bases in between. The germline V gene has CDR1 SGHRS and CDR2 YFSETQ. DNA of the CDR3: TGCGCCAGCAGCTTGGTGGGCGGGGTAGGCTACGAGCAGTACTTC. Amino acid sequence: CASSLVGGVGYEQYF.

The rearrangement links TRBV27 to TRBJ2-3; TRBD2 matches 11 bases. The CDR3 extends over 16 amino acids. Germline lookup yields CDR1 MNHEY and CDR2 SMNVEV (reference sequence). V lost 8 bases to trimming and J lost 2 bases; unmatched junction nucleotides: 9. The CDR3 DNA reads as TGTGCCAGCTCTCTGGTAGCGGGAGGGTTCACAGATACGCAGTATTTT. Its translation: CASSLVAGGFTDTQYF.